The clone carrying this T cell receptor beta chain was seen a single time. In the source study's methods: Because ImmunoSEQ provided only junction sequences with no quality scores, the filtering differed. Using immunoSEQ multiplex PCR, the repertoire was profiled, and TCRdb retains in-frame clones only, with some absent. The V and J calls and clone size were taken over from that table, and D and trimming were inferred from the DNA. The sample includes some 2,500,000 clones, 93% of them seen just once. The data derive from a study of shared clonotypes between healthy human individuals. CDR3 length equals 15 residues. Trimming removed 5 bases from V and 0 bases from J; junction bases left unmatched: 6. Germline CDR1 LNHNV, CDR2 YYDKDF (reference sequence).

The sample taken for sequencing was naive CD4+ T cells from PBMCs. The subset denotes: CD45RA+ positively selected. The chain couples TRBV15 to TRBJ2-7, with TRBD1 matching over 8 bases. The sequence was collected from a man between 18 and 29 years old in good health. Some clones in this sample may be carry-over from other donors' samples. CDR3 sequence reads: CATSFGQGNSYEQYF. CDR3 DNA: TGTGCCACCAGCTTCGGACAGGGCAACTCCTACGAGCAGTACTTC.